This T cell receptor beta chain was captured in a study of identical twins. Study results and caveats: Not following the same donors, the study drew its conclusions from cross-sectional statistical analysis. Possibly, invariant MAIT and iNKT cells partly confounded zero-insertion analyses.

Healthy Caucasians made up all donors. Note on this clonotype: Antigen specificity is unknown.

Through template switching, a universal primer site was introduced, and the cDNA contained unique molecular identifiers. TCRdb itself ran the 5' RACE reads through MiXCR, one entry per CDR3 protein. The data contain approximately 700,000 distinct CDR3 sequences, less than 7% of them singletons. The germline CDR1 and CDR2 sequences are SGHAT and FQNNGV. Trimming shortened V by 11 bases and J by 0 bases, and 13 bases separated the two germline ends. CDR3 length: 14 amino acids. The TCR was taken from a man younger than 35 in good health. The chain links TRBV11-2 to TRBJ2-2; D possibly corresponds to TRBD2 (5 bases). The sequencing sample was made of naive T cells sorted from blood. This CDR3 is CAASEVTNTGELFF. CDR3 nucleotides: TGTGCCGCTTCGGAGGTTACGAACACCGGGGAGCTGTTTTTT.